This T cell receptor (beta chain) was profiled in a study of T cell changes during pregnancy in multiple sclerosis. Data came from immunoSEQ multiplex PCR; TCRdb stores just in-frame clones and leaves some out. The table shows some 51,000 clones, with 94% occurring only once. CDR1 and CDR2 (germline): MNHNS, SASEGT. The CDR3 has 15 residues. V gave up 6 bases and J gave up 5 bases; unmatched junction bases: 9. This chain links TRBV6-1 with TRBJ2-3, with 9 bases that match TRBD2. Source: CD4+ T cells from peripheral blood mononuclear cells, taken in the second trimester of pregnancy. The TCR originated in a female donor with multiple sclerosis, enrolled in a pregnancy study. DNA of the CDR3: TGTGCCAGCAGCACAAGCGGGGGGCCGATAGATACGCAGTATTTT. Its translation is CASSTSGGPIDTQYF.